This TCR beta chain is from a study of T cell repertoires in cytomegalovirus infection. Study-wide background: It can be stated that public TCR beta signatures indicated CMV infection as well as a matching HLA type. Notes on the study in general: HLA-C-restricted, CMV-specific TCR beta clonotypes were dominant ex vivo.

TCRdb called the reads again in MiXCR, with one record for every CDR3 protein. Of around 770,000 distinct CDR3 sequences listed, 25% to 30% are singletons. V lost 5 bases and J lost 5, with 4 bases in between. Germline CDR1 and CDR2: SGHAT and FQNNGV. There are 11 residues in the CDR3. This clonotype has a handful of counts. Antigen: not known. J is TRBJ2-4 and V is TRBV11-2; no reliable D call. The source material was cultured CD8+ T cells from PBMCs, sampled from culture after CMV antigen stimulation. This receptor was identified in a human donor in good health (CMV status not recorded). Some clones in this sample may be carry-over from other donors' samples. This chain's CDR3 is CASSGQNIQYF. CDR3 nucleotides: TGTGCCAGCAGCGGGCAAAACATTCAGTACTTC.